This T cell receptor beta chain stems from a study of shared clonotypes between healthy human individuals. CDR3 length: 15 amino acids. V gave up 2 bases and J gave up 3 bases; unmatched junction bases: 3. CDR1 is MGHRA, CDR2 YSYEKL, per germline. This clone came up a few times. CD4+ cells yielded CD45RA+ naive and CD45RA-negative memory subsets. The deep-level immunoSEQ assay was used. Method: immunoSEQ multiplex PCR; TCRdb's copy keeps in-frame clones and lacks some. The sample lists almost 750,000 clones; around 70% were seen once. This receptor was taken from a woman aged 25 to 45 in good health. The gene calls are TRBV4-1 and TRBJ1-2; 10 positions agree with TRBD1. The material sequenced was memory CD4+ T cells sorted from blood. As for subset: CD45RA-negative fraction. The CDR3 DNA follows: TGCGCCAGCAGCCAAACCGGGACAGGGGACTATGGCTACACCTTC. Translating it yields CASSQTGTGDYGYTF.